This T cell receptor (beta chain) was identified during a study of Graves' ophthalmopathy and Graves' hyperthyroidism. Study-level background: Investigators collected peripheral blood at initial diagnosis, before any treatment was given. Study-level points and caveats: The model achieved under 71% sensitivity and roughly 72% specificity for ophthalmopathy progression. Most thyroid clonotypes with frequency above 0.001 were detected in blood too.

This clonotype was found once. The antigen is unknown. This may stem from a read error, because a much larger clone lies one nucleotide away. RNA transcripts yielded amplified TCR beta CDR3 regions. Scientists carried out first-round RT-PCR using HTBI primers and then a second-round multiplex PCR. TCRdb re-analysed the multiplex PCR reads in MiXCR, keeping a single row per CDR3 protein. The sample carries some 39,000 distinct CDR3 sequences, 50% recorded once. No ophthalmopathy within 18 months of follow-up signified stable hyperthyroidism. Germline CDR1 is SGHTA and CDR2 is FQGTGA. The CDR3 spans 14 residues.

The receptor comes from an adult woman with stable Graves' hyperthyroidism. The sequencing input was peripheral blood. The chain recombines TRBV7-3 with TRBJ1-1, with D possibly matching TRBD1 (5 bases). The CDR3 coding sequence is TGTGCCAGCAGCCTGTCAGGGACGGGCACTGAAGCTCTCTTT. Its protein product is CASSLSGTGTEALF.